The 8 T cell receptor beta chains below all came from one sample that was sequenced in a study of T-cell memory formation after mild COVID-19. In TCRdb, the 5' RACE reads were re-called with MiXCR into one record per CDR3 protein. The profile shows roughly 480,000 distinct CDR3 sequences, more than 20% of them singletons. Sequencing used PBMCs or a T cell subset sorted from them (not recorded which). The receptors here all came from an adult woman who had mild COVID-19 (a few samples of this study predate the infection). Cell type and time point are not known.

The sample holds a few counts of this clonotype. This sequence joins TRBV6-6 and TRBJ2-7, with 9 positions matching TRBD1. The junction had 10 bases not matched to a gene; V was cut back by 5 bases and J by 5 bases. This CDR3 contains 15 residues. The germline gives CDR1 MNHNY, CDR2 SVGAGI (reference sequence). As DNA, the CDR3 is TGTGCCAGCAGTCGCTCCCGGGACAGGGACCACGAGCAGTACTTC. Amino acids: CASSRSRDRDHEQYF.

In its sample, this clonotype was seen a few times. The chain couples TRBV29-1 to TRBJ1-2; D is perhaps TRBD1 (6 bases). Trimming removed 1 base from V and 2 bases from J, with 11 bases in between. The CDR3 is 14 amino acids. CDR1 SQVTM and CDR2 ANQGSEA come from the germline V gene. The CDR3 spells CSVEAQGVNYGYTF. For the CDR3, the DNA is TGCAGCGTTGAAGCACAGGGTGTAAACTATGGCTACACCTTC.

The count of this clonotype is one. The rearrangement uses TRBV9 and TRBJ1-1; D may be TRBD1 (5 bases). Germline V CDR1 and CDR2: SGDLS, YYNGEE. The CDR3 is 14 residues long. V dropped 0 bases and J dropped 5 bases, with 11 bases sitting between them. The CDR3 coding sequence is TGTGCCAGCAGCGTAGCTTCGGGGGGAACTGAAGCTTTCTTT. Protein sequence: CASSVASGGTEAFF.

This clonotype was seen only a few times. This chain connects TRBV25-1 to TRBJ2-7, with D possibly TRBD1 on 6 matching bases. The CDR3 has 13 amino acids. V shed 4 bases and J shed 2 bases, with 9 bases lying between them. Per germline, CDR1 MGHDK and CDR2 SYGVNS. The CDR3 region has the DNA TGTGCCAGCAGTGCAACAGGGACCTACGAGCAGTACTTC. Its protein is CASSATGTYEQYF.

In this sample, this clonotype turned up many times. The chain employs TRBV5-5 and TRBJ2-1; D not resolved. The CDR3 extends over 11 amino acids. Germline CDR1 SGHKS, CDR2 YYEKEE (reference sequence). Trimming shortened V by 0 bases and J by 8 bases, and 3 bases separated the two germline ends. For the CDR3, the DNA is TGTGCCAGCAGCTTGGCTTATGAGCAGTTCTTC. As protein: CASSLAYEQFF.

The chain links TRBV5-1 to TRBJ2-1; D tentatively fits TRBD1 or TRBD2 (7 bases each). Per the germline V gene, CDR1 is SGHRS and CDR2 is YFSETQ. V lost 4 bases to trimming and J lost 10 bases, with 18 bases between them. The CDR3 runs to 14 residues. The CDR3 bases are TGCGCCAGCAGCACCCAGGGGGGGGGAATGGAGCAGTTCTTC. Its translation: CASSTQGGGMEQFF.

This clonotype came up a few times. V and J are TRBV5-1 and TRBJ2-6, with a tentative D call TRBD1 (5 bases). This CDR3 has 17 residues. V lost 3 bases and J 4 bases, leaving 17 bases between the germline ends. Germline V gives CDR1 SGHRS, CDR2 YFSETQ. CDR3 DNA: TGCGCCAGCAGCTCGCAAACGCAGGGCGGCGGGGCCAACGTCCTGACTTTC. Translation gives CASSSQTQGGGANVLTF.

This clonotype was seen a handful of times. The chain joins TRBV24-1 to TRBJ1-5; 9 bases align to TRBD1. With 4 bases clipped from V and 2 bases from J, the junction kept 2 bases outside the gene matches. This CDR3 has 15 amino acids. CDR1 and CDR2 (germline): KGHDR, SFDVKD. The CDR3: CATSDRDRGNQPQHF. As DNA, the CDR3 is TGTGCCACCAGTGACCGGGACAGGGGCAATCAGCCCCAGCATTTT.